This TCR beta chain emerged from a study of cytomegalovirus exposure and HLA in healthy donors. Donors were nominally healthy when sampled, though unrecorded immune exposures were likely. The PCR employed 60 Vbeta primers together with 13 Jbeta primers. The protocol was immunoSEQ multiplex PCR, while the TCRdb copy is restricted to in-frame clones and leaves out a portion. This sample has approximately 100,000 clones, with 60% to 85% found just once. The germline gives CDR1 SNHLY, CDR2 FYNNEI. The CDR3 totals 15 residues. The V and J ends lost 2 bases and 10 bases, in that order; junction bases with no gene match: 7.

This TCR was sampled from a man aged 50-60 years in good health and CMV-seronegative. The specimen sequenced was PBMCs. The chain carries TRBV2 and TRBJ2-1, with 11 nucleotides matching TRBD2. The CDR3 here is CASSENLAGGREQFF. DNA for the CDR3: TGTGCCAGCAGTGAAAACCTAGCGGGGGGCCGGGAGCAGTTCTTC.